The 27 T cell receptor beta chains in this list originate from one sample, sequenced in a study of technical replicates of blood from a few donors. The table came from immunoSEQ multiplex PCR; TCRdb's copy has only in-frame clones and leaves some out. The sample has 75,000 to 100,000 clones; over 80% are singletons. Sequencing was performed on T cells isolated from PBMCs. The source is a human donor in good health.

This CDR3 reads CASSQGGGQGRWTEAFF. DNA of the CDR3: TGCGCCAGCAGCCAAGGGGGGGGACAGGGACGTTGGACTGAAGCTTTCTTT. The chain carries TRBV4-1 and TRBJ1-1; 9 nucleotides line up with TRBD1. Losses at the gene ends were 1 base for V and 5 bases for J; bases not matched to a gene: 11. The CDR3 extends over 17 amino acids. Germline values: CDR1 MGHRA, CDR2 YSYEKL.

The rearrangement uses TRBV6-1 and TRBJ1-6, with D unclear. Per germline, CDR1 MNHNS and CDR2 SASEGT. Trimming took 0 bases from V and 0 from J, leaving 15 bases between them. This CDR3 contains 19 residues. CDR3 sequence (DNA): TGTGCCAGCAGTGAAGCGCTCTCTAATGGTGGCTCCTATAATTCACCCCTCCACTTT. Encoded protein: CASSEALSNGGSYNSPLHF.

This chain links TRBV5-6 with TRBJ1-3; a weak D match, TRBD1 (5 bases). This CDR3 comprises 17 residues. The germline V gene encodes CDR1 SGHDT and CDR2 YYEEEE. With 2 bases removed from V and 0 bases from J, the gap between germline ends came to 15 bases. CDR3 region: CASSFRTRKSSGNTIYF. The CDR3 coding sequence is TGTGCCAGCAGCTTTCGGACACGCAAATCCTCTGGAAACACCATATATTTT.

V is TRBV7-9 and J is TRBJ1-1; D unclear. CDR3 length equals 13 residues. Germline V CDR1 and CDR2: SEHNR, FQNEAQ (reference sequence). The ends were cut back, 4 bases at V and 3 bases at J, with 9 bases in the middle. The CDR3: CASSSSLDTEAFF. CDR3 DNA: TGTGCCAGCAGCTCGTCACTAGACACTGAAGCTTTCTTT.

J is TRBJ1-2 and V is TRBV28, with D maybe TRBD1 (5 bases). Deletions cut 7 bases from V and 1 base from J, with 7 bases between. The CDR3 totals 12 residues. Germline V gives CDR1 MDHEN, CDR2 SYDVKM. The CDR3 protein is CASTGGNYGYTF. CDR3 bases: TGTGCCAGCACCGGGGGTAACTATGGCTACACCTTC.

The chain carries TRBV10-1 and TRBJ1-2; 9 bases map to TRBD1. The V segment lost 4 bases and the J segment 4 bases; nucleotides outside the gene matches: 10. The CDR3 consists of 16 residues. Germline V CDR1 and CDR2: WNHNN, SYGVQD (reference sequence). CDR3 sequence reads: CASSGPVTGGGYGYTF. CDR3 coding DNA: TGCGCCAGCAGTGGACCTGTGACAGGGGGTGGCTATGGCTACACCTTC.

This clone was recorded once. V and J are TRBV4-2 and TRBJ1-4; possible D gene TRBD1, 6 bases. V lost 2 bases and J lost 4, with 17 bases in between. CDR1 and CDR2 from the germline V gene are LGHNA and YNFKEQ. CDR3 length equals 17 residues. The CDR3, as DNA: TGTGCCAGCAGCCAATTGGGCGGGGGGGGCTATAATGAAAAACTGTTTTTT. Translated: CASSQLGGGGYNEKLFF.

The V gene is TRBV6-1, the J gene TRBJ2-1; D unresolved. The CDR3 extends over 12 amino acids. The germline V and J ends were trimmed by 4 bases and 8 bases, with 9 bases remaining between them. Germline V CDR1 and CDR2: MNHNS, SASEGT. Written as DNA, the CDR3 is TGTGCCAGCAGTGTTCAGGCCCATGAGCAGTTCTTC. Its translation: CASSVQAHEQFF.

The chain recombines TRBV4-2 with TRBJ1-4; a possible D gene is TRBD1 (6 bases). V was clipped by 8 bases and J by 8 bases, with 36 bases between them. CDR3 size: 20 residues. CDR1 and CDR2 from the germline V gene are LGHNA and YNFKEQ. As DNA, the CDR3 is TGTGCCAGCTCACCAAGAAGGACAGCCTACCGGAGGTCGGATGAAGAAAAACTGTTTTTT. It yields the protein CASSPRRTAYRRSDEEKLFF.

The chain recombines TRBV7-9 with TRBJ2-5; 8 positions agree with TRBD1. This CDR3 region has 16 residues. Losses at the gene ends were 0 bases for V and 1 base for J; bases not matched to a gene: 4. From germline, CDR1 is SEHNR and CDR2 FQNEAQ (reference sequence). The CDR3 region is CASSLALGQGQETQYF. DNA for the CDR3: TGTGCCAGCAGCTTAGCGCTCGGACAGGGCCAAGAGACCCAGTACTTC.

The chain couples TRBV5-1 to TRBJ2-7, with D possibly TRBD1 on 5 matching bases. The CDR3 length is 16 residues. V shed 0 bases and J shed 0 bases, with 13 bases lying between them. From germline, CDR1 is SGHRS and CDR2 YFSETQ. This CDR3 is CASSLADRISSYEQYF. The DNA for the CDR3 is TGCGCCAGCAGCTTGGCCGACAGAATCAGCTCCTACGAGCAGTACTTC.

The chain recombines TRBV4-2 with TRBJ2-7, with D unclear. Germline V gene lookup returns CDR1 LGHNA and CDR2 YNFKEQ. Trimming shortened V by 4 bases and J by 0 bases, and 19 bases separated the two germline ends. The CDR3 contains 17 residues. The CDR3 DNA is TGTGCCAGCAGCCGCGCTTCGGGTACCTCTAGCTCCTACGAGCAGTACTTC. It is translated as CASSRASGTSSSYEQYF.

This chain links TRBV7-2 with TRBJ2-7, with D perhaps TRBD2 (5 bases). Trimming took 1 base from V and 3 from J, leaving 13 bases between them. The CDR3 has 15 amino acids. Germline V lookup: CDR1 SGHTA, CDR2 FQGNSA. As DNA, the CDR3 is TGTGCCAGCAGCTTAGAGGGCCTAGCAATCTACGAGCAGTACTTC. Protein: CASSLEGLAIYEQYF.

This clone was seen once. The rearrangement joins TRBV9 to TRBJ2-4; 9 bases align to TRBD1. This CDR3 has 13 amino acids. After removal of 3 bases from V and 12 bases from J, the junction contained 7 bases not matched to a gene. Germline CDR1 SGDLS, CDR2 YYNGEE. CDR3 loop: CASSAGQGIPQYF. The CDR3 DNA reads TGTGCCAGCAGCGCGGGACAGGGTATCCCTCAGTACTTC. The whole variable domain, remainder taken from reference TRBV9 and TRBJ2-4, is DSGVTQTPKHLITATGQRVTLRCSPRSGDLSVYWYQQSLDQGLQFLIQYYNGEERAKGNILERFSAQQFPDLHSELNLSSLELGDSALYFCASSAGQGIPQYFGAGTRLSVL.

The chain employs TRBV11-2 and TRBJ1-2, with D hard to call. The CDR3 contains 13 residues. Germline V gives CDR1 SGHAT, CDR2 FQNNGV. The V end lost 1 base, the J end lost 1 base, and 4 bases lay between the germline ends. CDR3 nucleotides: TGTGCCAGCAGCTTAGTTCTTAACTATGGCTACACCTTC. Translation: CASSLVLNYGYTF.

V gene TRBV11-3 combines with J gene TRBJ2-3; perhaps TRBD2 as D (5 bases). Per germline, CDR1 SGHNT and CDR2 YENEEA. The CDR3 is made up of 15 amino acids. The V end was cut by 4 bases, the J end by 1 base, with 12 bases between. For the CDR3, the DNA is TGTGCCAGCAGCTCGACCTTTAGCGGCACAGATACGCAGTATTTT. Its protein is CASSSTFSGTDTQYF.

This clone has more than one count but fewer than ten. The J gene is TRBJ1-1, the V gene TRBV29-1; 9 nucleotides align to TRBD1. The trim removed 5 bases at V and 8 bases at J, leaving 6 bases unmatched. Germline V gene lookup returns CDR1 SQVTM and CDR2 ANQGSEA. The CDR3 is made up of 12 amino acids. In DNA form, the CDR3 reads TGCAGCGTTCACCCGGGACAGGGCGAAGCTTTCTTT. Protein sequence: CSVHPGQGEAFF.

The chain joins TRBV30 to TRBJ1-4; the D gene is possibly TRBD1 (5 bases). The CDR3 has 14 residues. Germline V CDR1 and CDR2: GTSNPN, SVGIG (reference sequence). Trimming took 5 bases from V and 4 from J, leaving 14 bases between them. The CDR3, as DNA: TGTGCCTGGTCGGTAGACAGCCTTAATGAAAAACTGTTTTTT. Encoded protein: CAWSVDSLNEKLFF.

Here the CDR3 DNA reads TGTGCCAGCAGCCCTTCAGCGGGAGCCTACGAGCAGTACTTC. It translates to CASSPSAGAYEQYF. This chain joins TRBV5-5 and TRBJ2-7; 8 bases align to TRBD2. The trim removed 4 bases at V and 2 bases at J, leaving 5 bases unmatched. The CDR3 is 14 amino acids. Germline values: CDR1 SGHKS, CDR2 YYEKEE (reference sequence).

V and J are TRBV13 and TRBJ1-5; 9 positions match TRBD1. The V gene end was trimmed by 5 bases and the J gene end by 2 bases; junction bases not matched to a gene: 1. Germline V lookup: CDR1 PRHDT, CDR2 FYEKMQ (reference sequence). CDR3 length: 14 residues. CDR3 amino acids: CASSRTGGNQPQHF. The DNA of the CDR3 is TGTGCCAGCAGCCGGACAGGGGGCAATCAGCCCCAGCATTTT.

This chain links TRBV5-6 with TRBJ2-1; a possible D gene is TRBD1 (6 bases). The CDR3 sequence is 14 residues long. CDR1 SGHDT and CDR2 YYEEEE come from the germline V gene. V lost 3 bases to trimming and J lost 10 bases, with 17 bases between them. CDR3 in DNA: TGTGCCAGCAGCTCGACCGGGACAATCCGCGAGCAGTTCTTC. Translated, it gives CASSSTGTIREQFF.

The chain recombines TRBV5-4 with TRBJ2-7; 7 bases agree with TRBD1. CDR3 length: 14 residues. Looked up from germline, CDR1 is SGHNT and CDR2 is YYREEE (reference sequence). V dropped 3 bases and J dropped 4; count of bases not matched to a gene: 7. CDR3 region: CASSYKPTGYEQYF. The CDR3 DNA sequence: TGTGCCAGCAGCTATAAGCCGACAGGGTACGAGCAGTACTTC.

The chain carries TRBV29-1 and TRBJ1-4; D remains unclear. V dropped 7 bases and J dropped 6 bases, with 9 bases sitting between them. The CDR3 extends over 11 amino acids. Germline assignment: CDR1 SQVTM and CDR2 ANQGSEA. In DNA form, the CDR3 reads TGCAGCGGCTACTTGGATGAAAAACTGTTTTTT. Translating gives CSGYLDEKLFF.

This chain links TRBV25-1 with TRBJ2-7, with 7 positions matching TRBD1. V dropped 3 bases and J dropped 1; count of bases not matched to a gene: 3. CDR1 and CDR2 from the germline V gene are MGHDK and SYGVNS. The CDR3 spans 14 residues. The CDR3: CASSDPDRSYEQYF. The CDR3 DNA follows: TGTGCCAGCAGTGACCCGGACAGGTCCTACGAGCAGTACTTC.

This clone was counted only a few times. CDR3 sequence reads: CASSFPNRDTNTEAFF. CDR3 coding DNA: TGTGCCAGCAGCTTCCCCAACCGGGACACGAACACTGAAGCTTTCTTT. This chain uses TRBV7-9 with TRBJ1-1; D is perhaps TRBD1 (6 bases). This CDR3 spans 16 amino acids. V gave up 3 bases and J gave up 1 base, with 15 bases separating them. CDR1 is SEHNR, CDR2 FQNEAQ, per germline (reference sequence).

The chain combines TRBV5-8 with TRBJ1-5; D may be TRBD1 (5 bases). V lost 0 bases and J 6 bases, leaving 16 bases between the germline ends. Germline CDR1 and CDR2: SGHTS and YDEGEE. The length of the CDR3 is 16 residues. CDR3 protein: CASSLGEGIGVQPQHF. The CDR3 region has the DNA TGTGCCAGCAGCTTGGGGGAGGGGATAGGAGTTCAGCCCCAGCATTTT.

This clone showed up just once. The chain is built from TRBV11-2 and TRBJ2-6, with no clear D. V was shortened by 3 bases and J by 0 bases, with 6 bases between the two germline ends. This CDR3 has 15 amino acids. The V gene's germline CDR1 is SGHAT and CDR2 FQNNGV. The CDR3 reads CASSLSYSGANVLTF. The CDR3 DNA reads as TGTGCCAGCAGCTTGAGCTACTCTGGGGCCAACGTCCTGACTTTC.